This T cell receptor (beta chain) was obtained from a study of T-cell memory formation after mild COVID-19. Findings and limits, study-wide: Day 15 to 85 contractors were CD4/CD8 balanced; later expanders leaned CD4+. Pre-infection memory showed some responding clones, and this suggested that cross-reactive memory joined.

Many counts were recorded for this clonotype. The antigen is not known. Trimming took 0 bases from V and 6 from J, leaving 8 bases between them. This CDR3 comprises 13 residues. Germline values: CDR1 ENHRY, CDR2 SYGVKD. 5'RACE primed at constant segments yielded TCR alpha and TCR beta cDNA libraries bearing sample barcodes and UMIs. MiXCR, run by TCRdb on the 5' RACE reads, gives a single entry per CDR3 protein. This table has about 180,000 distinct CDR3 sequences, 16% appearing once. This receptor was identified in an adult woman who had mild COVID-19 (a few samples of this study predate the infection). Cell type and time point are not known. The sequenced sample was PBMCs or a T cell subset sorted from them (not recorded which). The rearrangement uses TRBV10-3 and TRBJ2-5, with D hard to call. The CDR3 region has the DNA TGTGCCATCAGTGAGTCACCGCTCCAGACCCAGTACTTC. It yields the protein CAISESPLQTQYF.